Listed below are T cell receptor beta chains from one sample, sequenced in a study of post-analysis software for immune sequencing data. TCRdb reprocessed the PCR reads via MiXCR and lists one record per CDR3 protein. The data hold roughly 800,000 distinct CDR3 sequences, with around 53% observed a single time. Source material: blood. These receptors came from a girl aged 10-17 years with multiple sclerosis. CDR3s include the opening cysteine and the closing phenylalanine or tryptophan. Each record gives: V gene, D gene, J gene, CDR3 protein. A D gene is named only where the DNA matches it firmly.

TRBV12-3/TRBV12-4	.	TRBJ1-1	CASSLFGGASTEAFF
TRBV3-1	.	TRBJ2-7	CASSQAPASYEQYF
TRBV3-1	TRBD2	TRBJ2-6	CASSLAGGDGANVLTF
TRBV7-2	TRBD2	TRBJ2-3	CASSLPSGGTSTDTQYF
TRBV3-1	.	TRBJ1-1	CASSQITGLNTEAFF
TRBV6-2/TRBV6-3	TRBD2	TRBJ2-2	CASSYPLGVAGGLANTGELFF
TRBV5-5	.	TRBJ2-3	CASTIGGGTDTQYF
TRBV5-1	.	TRBJ2-6	CASATGLSGANVLTF
TRBV5-1	TRBD1	TRBJ1-1	CASSGTGRNTEAFF
TRBV5-1	TRBD2	TRBJ2-3	CASSFGTSGRTDTQYF
TRBV29-1	.	TRBJ2-7	CSVASLGFYEQYF
TRBV27	.	TRBJ2-4	CASSWTSLAKNIQYF
TRBV29-1	.	TRBJ2-6	CSVELGSGANVLTF
TRBV20-1	.	TRBJ1-5	CSARAGGSGNQPQHF
TRBV5-1	.	TRBJ2-1	CASSPRERSYNEQFF
TRBV29-1	.	TRBJ2-7	CSVGDSYEQYF
TRBV12-3/TRBV12-4	.	TRBJ2-1	CASSLIGFGGNEQFF
TRBV7-3	.	TRBJ2-2	CASSPYTGELFF
TRBV6-1	.	TRBJ1-5	CASSELKGRVHQPQHF
TRBV10-3	TRBD1	TRBJ2-7	CAIRETGASSYEQYF
TRBV7-2	TRBD2	TRBJ2-7	CASSQGASGRLYEQYF
TRBV29-1	.	TRBJ1-4	CSVPIGGSNEKLFF
TRBV20-1	.	TRBJ2-3	CSARDPGLSTDAQYF
TRBV12-3/TRBV12-4	TRBD2	TRBJ2-7	CASSATSGDYEQYF
TRBV12-3/TRBV12-4	TRBD2	TRBJ2-7	CASSLELAQKAYEQYF
TRBV5-1	TRBD2	TRBJ2-7	CASSFGGGGSYEQYF
TRBV7-9	.	TRBJ2-6	CASSLASAGANVLTF
TRBV3-1	.	TRBJ1-4	CASSHLGHRNEKLFF
TRBV5-1	.	TRBJ1-1	CASSLEPTVATEAFF
TRBV21-1	.	TRBJ1-2	CASRPMGRPNYGYTF
TRBV15	.	TRBJ2-2	CATSREITGELFF
TRBV11-1	.	TRBJ2-5	CASSLYGGSEKQYF
TRBV5-1	.	TRBJ2-7	CASSRSGDRYGEQYF
TRBV20-1	.	TRBJ2-7	CSARRQAYEQYF
TRBV6-6	TRBD1	TRBJ2-3	CASRPGQGLADTQYF
TRBV3-1	.	TRBJ1-1	CASSQDMAAEGPEAFF
TRBV5-1	.	TRBJ2-6	CASSFGAHSGANVLTF
TRBV29-1	.	TRBJ2-1	CSLERSYNEQFF
TRBV27	.	TRBJ2-1	CASSLGSGENEQFF
TRBV5-1	TRBD2	TRBJ2-3	CASSLVPSGALGDTQYF
TRBV9	.	TRBJ2-5	CASSSRGAGGETQYF
TRBV5-6	.	TRBJ2-7	CASSPSVKGEQYF
TRBV18	.	TRBJ2-3	CASSMLQTDTDTQYF
TRBV6-5	TRBD2	TRBJ2-4	CAAGLAGVRYF
TRBV29-1	TRBD2	TRBJ2-5	CSVAGLASRGETQYF
TRBV20-1	.	TRBJ2-5	CSARDPGQTQETQYF
TRBV29-1	.	TRBJ2-3	CSGEAGTDTQYF
TRBV10-3	.	TRBJ2-7	CAISESTESSYEQYF
TRBV7-2	.	TRBJ2-7	CASRPPGDYEQYF
TRBV5-1	.	TRBJ2-7	CASSWDAGLSEQYF
TRBV27	TRBD1	TRBJ2-5	CASSFSGTGEEGQETQYF